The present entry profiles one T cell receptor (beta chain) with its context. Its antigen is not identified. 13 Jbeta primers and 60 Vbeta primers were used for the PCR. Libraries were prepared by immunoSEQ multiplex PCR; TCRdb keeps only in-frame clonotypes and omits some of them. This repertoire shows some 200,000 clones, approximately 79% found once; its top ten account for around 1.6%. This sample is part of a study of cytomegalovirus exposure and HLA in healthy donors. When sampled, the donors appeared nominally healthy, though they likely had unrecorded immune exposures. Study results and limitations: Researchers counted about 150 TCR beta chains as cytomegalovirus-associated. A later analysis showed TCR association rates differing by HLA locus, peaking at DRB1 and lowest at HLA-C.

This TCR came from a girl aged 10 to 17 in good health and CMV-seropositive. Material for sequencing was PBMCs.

CDR3 nucleotide sequence: TGTGCCTGGAGTCATAAACTGACAGGTCAGCCCCAGCATTTT. Protein sequence: CAWSHKLTGQPQHF. The V gene is TRBV30, the J gene TRBJ1-5, with a weak D call TRBD1 (6 bases). The CDR3 is 14 amino acids. Trimming stripped 2 bases from V and 6 bases from J, with 14 bases between. Germline CDR1 reads GTSNPN; CDR2 reads SVGIG (reference sequence).